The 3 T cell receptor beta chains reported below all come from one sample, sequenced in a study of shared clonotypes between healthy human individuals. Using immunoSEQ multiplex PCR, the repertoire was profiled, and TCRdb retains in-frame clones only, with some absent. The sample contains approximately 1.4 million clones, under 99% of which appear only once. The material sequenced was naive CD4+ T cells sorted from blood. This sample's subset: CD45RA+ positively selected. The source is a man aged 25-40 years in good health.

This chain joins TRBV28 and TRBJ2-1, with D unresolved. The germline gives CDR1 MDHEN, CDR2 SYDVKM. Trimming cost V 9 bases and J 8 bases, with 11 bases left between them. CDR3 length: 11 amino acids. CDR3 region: CASLRWDEQFF. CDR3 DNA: TGTGCCAGTCTAAGGTGGGATGAGCAGTTCTTC.

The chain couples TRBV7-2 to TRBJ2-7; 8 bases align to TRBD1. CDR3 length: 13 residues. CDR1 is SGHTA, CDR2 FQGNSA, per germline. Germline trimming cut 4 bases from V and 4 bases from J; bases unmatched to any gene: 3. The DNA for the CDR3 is TGTGCCAGCAGCTCTGGGACAGGTTACGAGCAGTACTTC. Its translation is CASSSGTGYEQYF.

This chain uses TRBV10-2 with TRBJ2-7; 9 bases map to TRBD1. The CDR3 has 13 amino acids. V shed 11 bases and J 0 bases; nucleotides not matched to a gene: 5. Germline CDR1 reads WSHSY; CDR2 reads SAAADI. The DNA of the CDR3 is TGCGCCTCGGGGACAGGGAGCTCCTACGAGCAGTACTTC. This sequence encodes CASGTGSSYEQYF.